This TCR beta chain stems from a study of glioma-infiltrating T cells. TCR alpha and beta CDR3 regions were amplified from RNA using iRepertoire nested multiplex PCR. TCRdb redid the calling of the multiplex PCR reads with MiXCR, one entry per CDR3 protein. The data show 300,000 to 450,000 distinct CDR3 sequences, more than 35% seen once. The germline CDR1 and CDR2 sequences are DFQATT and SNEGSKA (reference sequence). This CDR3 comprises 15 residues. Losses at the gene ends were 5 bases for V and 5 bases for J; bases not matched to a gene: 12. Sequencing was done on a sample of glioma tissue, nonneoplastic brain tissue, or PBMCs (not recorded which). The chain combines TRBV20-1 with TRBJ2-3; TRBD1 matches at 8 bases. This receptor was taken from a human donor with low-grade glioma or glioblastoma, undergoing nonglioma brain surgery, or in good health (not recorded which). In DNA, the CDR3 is TGCAGTGCTCCAGGGCCCGGGACAGGAGGAGATACGCAGTATTTT. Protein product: CSAPGPGTGGDTQYF.